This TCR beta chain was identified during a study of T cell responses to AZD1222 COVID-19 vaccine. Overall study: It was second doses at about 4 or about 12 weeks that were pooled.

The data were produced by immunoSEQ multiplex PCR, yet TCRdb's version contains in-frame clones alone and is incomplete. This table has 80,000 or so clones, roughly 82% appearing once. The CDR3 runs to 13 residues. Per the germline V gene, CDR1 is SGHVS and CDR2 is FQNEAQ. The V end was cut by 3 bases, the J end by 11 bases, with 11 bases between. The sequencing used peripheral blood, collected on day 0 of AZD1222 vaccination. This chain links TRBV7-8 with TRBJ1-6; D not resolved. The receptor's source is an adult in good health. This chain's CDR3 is CASSLEPRAPLHF. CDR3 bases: TGTGCCAGCAGCTTGGAGCCTCGGGCACCCCTCCACTTT.